These 10 T cell receptor beta chains were sequenced from one sample in a study of cytomegalovirus exposure and HLA in healthy donors. The assay was immunoSEQ multiplex PCR, and TCRdb's table has in-frame clones only and misses some. This repertoire shows about 160,000 clones, around 90% found once; its top ten account for more than 2.5%. The specimen was PBMCs. The receptors were gathered from a woman under 30 in good health and CMV-seropositive.

This chain joins TRBV25-1 and TRBJ2-1, with TRBD2 matching 10 bases. The trim removed 5 bases at V and 7 bases at J, leaving 14 bases unmatched. This CDR3 has 17 amino acids. Germline-derived CDR1 and CDR2 are MGHDK and SYGVNS. The DNA for the CDR3 is TGTGCCAGCAGTAAAACGGTTCCAGCGGGAGGGTTTAATGAGCAGTTCTTC. Its translation: CASSKTVPAGGFNEQFF. Filled out from reference TRBV25-1 and TRBJ2-1, the complete variable domain reads EADIYQTPRYLVIGTGKKITLECSQTMGHDKMYWYQQDPGMELHLIHYSYGVNSTEKGDLSSESTVSRIRTEHFPLTLESARPSHTSQYLCASSKTVPAGGFNEQFFGPGTRLTVL.

V and J are TRBV6-5 and TRBJ1-6, with D perhaps TRBD1 (5 bases). CDR1 and CDR2 from the germline V gene are MNHEY and SVGAGI. CDR3 length: 15 residues. V was pared by 8 bases and J by 2 bases, with 13 bases between. This CDR3 reads CASRISGAYNSPLHF. DNA for the CDR3: TGTGCCAGCCGTATCTCGGGGGCCTATAATTCACCCCTCCACTTT.

V and J are TRBV2 and TRBJ2-2; D possibly corresponds to TRBD1 (5 bases). The CDR3 is 15 residues long. Germline V CDR1 and CDR2: SNHLY, FYNNEI. The germline V and J ends were trimmed by 6 bases and 0 bases, with 11 bases remaining between them. CDR3 residues: CASSREQANTGELFF. CDR3 coding DNA: TGTGCCAGCAGCCGAGAACAGGCGAACACCGGGGAGCTGTTTTTT.

A single count supports this clone. The chain recombines TRBV27 with TRBJ2-6, with D maybe TRBD2 (5 bases). The CDR3 spans 17 residues. V was cut by 0 bases and J by 0 bases, with 9 bases left in between. Germline lookup yields CDR1 MNHEY and CDR2 SMNVEV (reference sequence). The DNA for the CDR3 is TGTGCCAGCAGTTTATCACCCGCGGGCTCTGGGGCCAACGTCCTGACTTTC. Translated, it gives CASSLSPAGSGANVLTF.

The J gene is TRBJ2-5, the V gene TRBV18; 7 bases line up with TRBD2. The CDR3 spans 15 residues. Germline V gene data show CDR1 as KGHSH and CDR2 as LQKENI. The ends lost 4 bases at V and 0 bases at J; junction bases unmatched: 5. In DNA, the CDR3 is TGTGCCAGCTCACTAGCGGGTGCCAACCAAGAGACCCAGTACTTC. Its protein is CASSLAGANQETQYF.

The rearrangement uses TRBV2 and TRBJ1-1, with D perhaps matching TRBD1 (5 bases). Germline V lookup: CDR1 SNHLY, CDR2 FYNNEI. The CDR3 is 13 residues long. Trimming removed 2 bases from V and 11 bases from J, with 15 bases in between. The CDR3 spells CASSENWGGSAFF. The DNA for the CDR3 is TGTGCCAGCAGTGAAAACTGGGGGGGTTCGGCTTTCTTT.

The chain recombines TRBV2 with TRBJ1-6, with D tentatively TRBD1 (6 bases). The CDR3 spans 15 residues. Germline V gene data show CDR1 as SNHLY and CDR2 as FYNNEI. The ends were cut back, 4 bases at V and 9 bases at J, with 16 bases in the middle. CDR3 amino acids: CASSAGRQVSSPLHF. CDR3 in DNA: TGTGCCAGCAGTGCCGGCCGACAGGTTTCTTCACCCCTCCACTTT.

The chain combines TRBV27 with TRBJ2-1; TRBD2 might be the D (5 bases). CDR1 is MNHEY, CDR2 SMNVEV, per germline (reference sequence). The CDR3 loop spans 14 amino acids. Between the trimmed V and J ends, which lost 4 bases and 7 bases, there was a span of 14 bases. CDR3 coding DNA: TGTGCCAGCAGTTCCTCCTTTAGCGTTAATGAGCAGTTCTTC. This translates into CASSSSFSVNEQFF.

This chain joins TRBV5-6 and TRBJ1-3, with a weak D call TRBD1 (6 bases). This CDR3 is 14 amino acids long. CDR1 and CDR2 from the germline V gene are SGHDT and YYEEEE. Deletions cut 3 bases from V and 2 bases from J, with 9 bases between. DNA of the CDR3: TGTGCCAGCAGCTCAAGGACAGCTGGAAACACCATATATTTT. This translates into CASSSRTAGNTIYF.

The chain couples TRBV6-1 to TRBJ1-2, with a possible D match to TRBD1 (5 bases). The CDR3 runs 13 residues. Trimming removed 7 bases from V and 4 bases from J, with 13 bases in between. The V gene's germline CDR1 is MNHNS and CDR2 SASEGT. The CDR3 sequence is CASNQGLVYGYTF. The CDR3 DNA follows: TGTGCCAGCAACCAGGGACTCGTCTATGGCTACACCTTC.